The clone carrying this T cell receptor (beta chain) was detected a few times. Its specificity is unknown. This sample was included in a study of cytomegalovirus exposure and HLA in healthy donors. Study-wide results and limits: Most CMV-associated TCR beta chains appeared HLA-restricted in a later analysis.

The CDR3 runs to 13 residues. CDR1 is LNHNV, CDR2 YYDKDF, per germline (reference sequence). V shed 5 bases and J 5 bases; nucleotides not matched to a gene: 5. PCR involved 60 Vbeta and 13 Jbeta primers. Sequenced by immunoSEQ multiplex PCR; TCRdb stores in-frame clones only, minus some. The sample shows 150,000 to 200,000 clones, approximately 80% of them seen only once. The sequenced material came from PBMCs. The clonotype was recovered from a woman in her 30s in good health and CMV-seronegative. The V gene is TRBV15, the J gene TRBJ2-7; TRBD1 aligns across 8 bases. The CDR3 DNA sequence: TGTGCCACCAGCGGTAGGACAGGGCACGAGCAGTACTTC. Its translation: CATSGRTGHEQYF.